A single sample gave rise to the 7 T cell receptor beta chains below, sequenced in a study of blood T cell repertoires in COVID-19. TCRdb's table, derived via immunoSEQ multiplex PCR, lists solely in-frame clones and lacks some. The data hold approximately 160,000 clones, with around 90% observed a single time. The sample comprised peripheral blood. The receptors shown here come from a man aged 60 to 75 with COVID-19, enrolled during active disease.

The chain uses TRBV7-9 and TRBJ2-2, with 7 bases aligning to TRBD2. Germline CDR1 reads SEHNR; CDR2 reads FQNEAQ (reference sequence). Trimming removed 5 bases from V and 4 bases from J; junction bases left unmatched: 10. The CDR3 consists of 16 residues. The CDR3: CASSPPGGRSTGELFF. CDR3 coding DNA: TGTGCCAGCAGCCCCCCCGGGGGGAGAAGCACCGGGGAGCTGTTTTTT.

This chain links TRBV24-1 with TRBJ2-7, with D maybe TRBD2 (6 bases). This CDR3 is built from 14 residues. Looked up from germline, CDR1 is KGHDR and CDR2 is SFDVKD. Trimming removed 4 bases at V and 2 bases at J, with 11 bases between. For the CDR3, the DNA is TGTGCCACCAGTGAAGCAGGCGGGGCCTACGAGCAGTACTTC. Its protein product is CATSEAGGAYEQYF.

V is TRBV15 and J is TRBJ2-5; 9 bases match TRBD2. Trimming cost V 1 base and J 2 bases; bases outside gene matches: 8. Germline V gene sequence: CDR1 LNHNV, CDR2 YYDKDF (reference sequence). This CDR3 spans 17 amino acids. The CDR3 is CATSRVASGALQETQYF. CDR3 nucleotides: TGTGCCACCAGCAGAGTAGCTAGCGGGGCTCTACAAGAGACCCAGTACTTC.

This chain uses TRBV19 with TRBJ1-3, with no clear D. Germline V gives CDR1 LNHDA, CDR2 SQIVND (reference sequence). The CDR3 covers 14 residues. V was cut by 4 bases and J by 3 bases, with 10 bases left in between. The CDR3 loop reads CASSTSAGGNTIYF. CDR3 sequence (DNA): TGTGCCAGTAGTACCTCCGCGGGTGGAAACACCATATATTTT.

The chain links TRBV5-8 to TRBJ1-2; D gene uncertain. Germline lookup yields CDR1 SGHTS and CDR2 YDEGEE. Trimming took 1 base from V and 3 from J, leaving 13 bases between them. CDR3 length: 15 amino acids. CDR3 sequence: CASSLMLDEHYGYTF. The CDR3 DNA sequence: TGTGCCAGCAGCTTGATGCTAGATGAACACTATGGCTACACCTTC.

V usage is TRBV7-9 and J usage is TRBJ1-4; TRBD1 matches at 7 bases. CDR1 and CDR2 (germline): SEHNR, FQNEAQ (reference sequence). The CDR3 sequence is 14 residues long. Trimming at V came to 1 base and at J to 4 bases, leaving 0 bases not matched to a gene. This CDR3 reads CASSLGDSNEKLFF. The CDR3 DNA follows: TGTGCCAGCAGCTTAGGGGACAGTAATGAAAAACTGTTTTTT.

This clone was detected a few times. The chain recombines TRBV19 with TRBJ1-5; 9 bases fit TRBD1. The CDR3 has 18 amino acids. V dropped 7 bases and J dropped 0; count of bases not matched to a gene: 13. The V gene's germline CDR1 is LNHDA and CDR2 SQIVND (reference sequence). The DNA for the CDR3 is TGTGCCAGTACCATACCCCGGGACAGGGCTTATAGCAATCAGCCCCAGCATTTT. This codes for CASTIPRDRAYSNQPQHF.